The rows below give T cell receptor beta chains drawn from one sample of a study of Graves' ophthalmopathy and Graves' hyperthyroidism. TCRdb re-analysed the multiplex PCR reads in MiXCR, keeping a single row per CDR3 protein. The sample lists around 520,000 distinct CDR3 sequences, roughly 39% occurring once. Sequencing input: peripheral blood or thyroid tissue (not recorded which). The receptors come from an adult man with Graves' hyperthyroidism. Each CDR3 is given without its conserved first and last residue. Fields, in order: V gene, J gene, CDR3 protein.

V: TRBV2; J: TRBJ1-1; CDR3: ASGGREAF
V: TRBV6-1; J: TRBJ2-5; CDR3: AISGYLGGGETQY
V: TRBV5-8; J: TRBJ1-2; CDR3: ASRPAGGGRSNYGYT
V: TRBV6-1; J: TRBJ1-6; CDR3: ASSDGAQYNSPLH
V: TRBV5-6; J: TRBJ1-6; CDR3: ASSLATDTSPLH
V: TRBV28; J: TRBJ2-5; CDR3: ASSSGSGTQY
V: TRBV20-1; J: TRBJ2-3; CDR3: SARLAGFSTDTQY
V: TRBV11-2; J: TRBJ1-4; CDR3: ASSRAGGSANEKLF
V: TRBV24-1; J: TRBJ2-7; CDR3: ATRDGTGTAYEQY
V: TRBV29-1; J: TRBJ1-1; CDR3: SAGGGGIEQGTEAF
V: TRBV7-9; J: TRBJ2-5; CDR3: ASSPDLVRGETQY
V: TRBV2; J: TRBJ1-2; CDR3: ASSPLDRGVDYGYT
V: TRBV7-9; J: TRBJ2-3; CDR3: ASSQAGGSDTQY
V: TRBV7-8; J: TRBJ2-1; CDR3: ASSLELADNEQF
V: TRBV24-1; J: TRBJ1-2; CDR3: ATTDRARNYGYT
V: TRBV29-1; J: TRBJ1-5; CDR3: SVRDRGNQPQH
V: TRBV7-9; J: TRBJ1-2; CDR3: ASSLERTVANYGYT
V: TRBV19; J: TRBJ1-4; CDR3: ASSIQGAHEKLF
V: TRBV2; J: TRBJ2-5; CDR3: ASWGGHQETQY
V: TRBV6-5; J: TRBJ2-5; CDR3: ASSRRQDSRETQY
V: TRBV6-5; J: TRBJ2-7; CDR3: ASSYSRTQELEQY
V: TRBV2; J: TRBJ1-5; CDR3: ASSARGNEPQH
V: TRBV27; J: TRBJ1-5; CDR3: ASSRREVRGPQH
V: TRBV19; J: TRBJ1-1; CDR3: ASSIGGRPTEAF
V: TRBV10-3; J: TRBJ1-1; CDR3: AISEDLGMNTEAF
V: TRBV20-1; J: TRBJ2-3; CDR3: SARDPWHSTDTQY
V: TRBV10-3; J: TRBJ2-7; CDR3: AISNSGRNNEQY
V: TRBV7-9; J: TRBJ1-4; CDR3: ASSLEGVANEKLF
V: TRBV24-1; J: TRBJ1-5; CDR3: ATSDWTSGSSNEH
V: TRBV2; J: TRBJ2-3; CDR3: ASSEARNSGRISTDTQY
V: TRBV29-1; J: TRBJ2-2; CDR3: SVEAGANTGELS
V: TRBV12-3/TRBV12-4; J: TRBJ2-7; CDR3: ASSSPPRSYEQY
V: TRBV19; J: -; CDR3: ASSITLSGPDPWYNEQF
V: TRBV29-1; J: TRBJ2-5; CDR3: SGGTIETQY
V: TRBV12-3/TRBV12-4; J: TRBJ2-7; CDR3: ASSFGSVAYEQY
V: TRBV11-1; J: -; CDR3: ASSLGGTSSEQF
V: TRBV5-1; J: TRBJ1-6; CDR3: ASSLQGTHSSPLH
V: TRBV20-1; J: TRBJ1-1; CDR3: STTPGAHSDTEAF